This TCR beta chain was recorded in a study of T cells in Graves' hyperthyroidism and ophthalmopathy (dated by TCRdb to the late 2010s). In the study overall: Peripheral blood was collected at initial diagnosis, before any treatment. Prospective prediction of ophthalmopathy was tested in an independent validation cohort consisting of roughly 20 hyperthyroidism patients and 17 patients who later progressed to ophthalmopathy. Thyroid tissue and blood T-cell repertoires from six Graves' hyperthyroidism patients were also compared in the study. The paper describes TCR Vbeta CDR3 sequencing of roughly 130 peripheral blood samples, made up of 40 to 45 ophthalmopathy patients, 70 to 75 hyperthyroidism patients and roughly 17 progressor patients. After sampling, hyperthyroidism patients received methimazole starting at 30 mg daily, and ophthalmopathy patients received high-dose intravenous methylprednisolone. The 90 to 100 discovery patients were randomly divided into training and test sets at a 7:3 ratio. To identify TCR V-J signatures that set the groups apart, the researchers used a discovery cohort of 100 patients, made up of 40 to 45 with Graves' ophthalmopathy and 57 with stable Graves' hyperthyroidism.

Many counts were recorded for this clonotype. Its antigen specificity is not known. One base away there is no much larger clone; base qualities are not given. From a lookup of the germline V gene (reference sequence), CDR1 and CDR2 are DFQATT and SNEGSKA. The CDR3 spans 16 residues, from the cysteine through the phenylalanine. Only CDR3 DNA is held: 48 bases, read in frame from base 1. V loses 3 bases at its end and J loses 3 bases; junction bases beyond the gene matches: 9. What the work shows at the level of the full study, not this receptor alone: Blood samples also contained most of the expanded thyroid clonotypes (frequency above 0.001), which suggests that blood repertoires may reflect thyroid immune responses. In validation, progression to ophthalmopathy was predicted by the model with almost 71% sensitivity and roughly 76% specificity, a median of about 6.4 months before onset. Ophthalmopathy was separated from stable hyperthyroidism by a 13 V-J signature model, with 85% to 90% sensitivity and about 81% specificity obtained in cross-validation and 80%/75% obtained in testing. No statistical method was used to set the sample size in advance, and investigators knew the group allocation.

Hyperthyroidism patients were newly diagnosed, had a disease duration of under 2 months, and were aged 18 to 65 years. Any patient with an uncontrolled infection, another autoimmune disease, pregnancy or lactation was excluded. Diagnoses were based on clinical symptoms, serum thyroxine and TRAb, thyroid ultrasound and orbital computed tomography. For progressor patients, blood was drawn at the first diagnosis of hyperthyroidism, before any ophthalmopathy symptoms had appeared. Ficoll-Paque density gradient centrifugation was used to isolate PBMCs from under 11 ml of fresh peripheral blood. Progressor patients were defined as those initially diagnosed with Graves' hyperthyroidism in whom ophthalmopathy developed during follow-up. Total RNA was extracted with Trizol reagent, and quality was checked on an Agilent 2100 Bioanalyzer. The TCR beta CDR3 regions were amplified from the RNA transcripts. For the first round of RT-PCR on the TCR CDR3, the HTBI primer set was used together with the Qiagen OneStep RT-PCR kit. A second multiplex PCR round built the libraries, followed by size selection and purification. The libraries were sequenced on an Illumina HiSeq2000 using paired-end 100 bp reads. The paper's processing steps were these. Raw data were processed with SOAPnuke, discarding reads with adapters, uncalled bases, mean Phred below 15, or no exact constant-primer or identifier match. COPE v1.2.5 was used to merge high-quality paired reads, and clonotypes were defined as unique nucleotide sequences. MiTCR v1.1 was used to align the clonotypes against IMGT TRBV, TRBD and TRBJ reference segments. Analysis was restricted to V-J combinations with a frequency above 0.0001, which covered roughly 99% of repertoires. The TCS score was defined as F50 (clonal expansion) divided by E x V (chaos), with BLOSUM62-based TCRdist calculated between CDR3 peptides within each V-J. Welch's t-statistics and random forest reduced approximately 520 V-J features to 13, which were used in a naive Bayes classifier (R e1071). TCRdb reran the public reads through fastp at Q25 and MiXCR, keeping productive beta chains. Identical CDR3 protein sequences are pooled into one entry, listed with their most common genes and DNA. The V and J calls follow TCRdb's processing rather than the paper's. The sample table records about 300,000 distinct CDR3 sequences; under 30% of these occur just once. The ten largest clones represent approximately 30% of the sample.

Recombination linked TRBV20-1 to TRBJ1-5; 9 central nucleotides agree with TRBD1. This TCR was sampled from a man aged 35-49 years with Graves' hyperthyroidism that later progressed to Graves' ophthalmopathy. The sequenced material came from blood. The DNA sequence is TGCAGTGCTAGCTACAGGGGGCTTTTCGTCAATCAGCCCCAGCATTTT. Translated, it reads CSASYRGLFVNQPQHF.